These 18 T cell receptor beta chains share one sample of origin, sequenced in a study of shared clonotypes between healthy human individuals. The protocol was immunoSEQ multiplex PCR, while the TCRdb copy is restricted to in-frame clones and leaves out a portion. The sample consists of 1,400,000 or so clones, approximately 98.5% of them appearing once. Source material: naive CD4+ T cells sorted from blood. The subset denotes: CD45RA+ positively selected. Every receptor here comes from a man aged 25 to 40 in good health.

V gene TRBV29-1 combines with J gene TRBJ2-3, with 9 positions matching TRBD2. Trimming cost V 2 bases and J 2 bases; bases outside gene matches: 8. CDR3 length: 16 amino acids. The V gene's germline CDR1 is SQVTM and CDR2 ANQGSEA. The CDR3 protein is CSVEFLAGSVTDTQYF. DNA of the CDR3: TGCAGCGTTGAATTTCTAGCGGGATCAGTCACAGATACGCAGTATTTT.

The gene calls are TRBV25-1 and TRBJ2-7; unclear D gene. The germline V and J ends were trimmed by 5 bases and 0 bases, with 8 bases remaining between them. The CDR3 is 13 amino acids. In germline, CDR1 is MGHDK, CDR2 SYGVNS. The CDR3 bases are TGTGCCAGCAGTACCGACGGCTCCTACGAGCAGTACTTC. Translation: CASSTDGSYEQYF.

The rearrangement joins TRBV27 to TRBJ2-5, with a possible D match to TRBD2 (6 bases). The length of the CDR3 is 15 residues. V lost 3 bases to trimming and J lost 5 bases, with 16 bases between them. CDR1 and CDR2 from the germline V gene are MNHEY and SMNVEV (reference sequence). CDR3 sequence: CASSFGGASKETQYF. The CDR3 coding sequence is TGTGCCAGCAGTTTTGGAGGGGCTTCTAAGGAGACCCAGTACTTC.

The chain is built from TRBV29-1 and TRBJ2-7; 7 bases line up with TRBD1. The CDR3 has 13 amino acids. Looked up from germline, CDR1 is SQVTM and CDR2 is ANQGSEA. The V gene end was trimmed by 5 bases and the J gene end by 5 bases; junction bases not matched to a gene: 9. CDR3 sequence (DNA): TGCAGCGTTTTACTAGACAGGGCTGACGAGCAGTACTTC. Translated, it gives CSVLLDRADEQYF.

CDR3 sequence reads: CASRDSAHYEQYF. The CDR3 DNA sequence: TGTGCCAGTAGGGACAGCGCCCACTACGAGCAGTACTTC. This chain links TRBV19 with TRBJ2-7, with D possibly matching TRBD1 (6 bases). Trimming stripped 6 bases from V and 3 bases from J, with 12 bases between. Germline loops: CDR1 LNHDA, CDR2 SQIVND (reference sequence). The CDR3 is made up of 13 amino acids.

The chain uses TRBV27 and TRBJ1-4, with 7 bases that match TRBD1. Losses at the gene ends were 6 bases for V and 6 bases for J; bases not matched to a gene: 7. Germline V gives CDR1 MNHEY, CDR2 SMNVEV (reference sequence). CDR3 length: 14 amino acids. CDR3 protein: CASSLQGSDEKLFF. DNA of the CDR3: TGTGCCAGCAGCCTACAGGGGTCAGATGAAAAACTGTTTTTT.

The CDR3 loop is CASSPGGTDFYTDTQYF. CDR3 sequence (DNA): TGTGCCAGCAGTCCTGGGGGGACAGATTTCTACACAGATACGCAGTATTTT. V is TRBV6-4 and J is TRBJ2-3, with D perhaps matching TRBD1 (7 bases). The CDR3 has 17 residues. Trimming cost V 5 bases and J 2 bases, with 20 bases left between them. Looked up from germline, CDR1 is MRHNA and CDR2 is SNTAGT.

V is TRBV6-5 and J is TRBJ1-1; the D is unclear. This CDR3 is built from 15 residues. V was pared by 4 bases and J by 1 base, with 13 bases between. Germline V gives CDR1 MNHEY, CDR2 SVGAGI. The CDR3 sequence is CASSSPGTTNTEAFF. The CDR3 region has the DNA TGTGCCAGCAGTTCCCCGGGCACGACGAACACTGAAGCTTTCTTT.

The CDR3 loop reads CASSPTAQYEQYF. CDR3 bases: TGTGCCAGCTCACCCACAGCCCAATACGAGCAGTACTTC. The rearrangement links TRBV18 to TRBJ2-7; unclear D gene. The CDR3 spans 13 residues. The germline V gene encodes CDR1 KGHSH and CDR2 LQKENI. V was clipped by 3 bases and J by 4 bases, with 10 bases between them.

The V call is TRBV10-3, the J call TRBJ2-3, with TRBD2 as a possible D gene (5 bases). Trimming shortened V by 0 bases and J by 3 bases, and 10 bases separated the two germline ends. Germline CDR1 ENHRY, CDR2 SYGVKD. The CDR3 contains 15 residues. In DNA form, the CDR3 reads TGTGCCATCAGTGAGTCCTCGGGAAGGACAGATACGCAGTATTTT. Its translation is CAISESSGRTDTQYF.

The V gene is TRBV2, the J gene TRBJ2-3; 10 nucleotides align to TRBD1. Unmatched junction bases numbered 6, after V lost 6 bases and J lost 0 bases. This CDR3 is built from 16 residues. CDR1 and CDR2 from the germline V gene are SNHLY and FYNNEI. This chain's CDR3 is CASSEDRGISTDTQYF. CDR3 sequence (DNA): TGTGCCAGCAGCGAGGACAGGGGGATTAGCACAGATACGCAGTATTTT.

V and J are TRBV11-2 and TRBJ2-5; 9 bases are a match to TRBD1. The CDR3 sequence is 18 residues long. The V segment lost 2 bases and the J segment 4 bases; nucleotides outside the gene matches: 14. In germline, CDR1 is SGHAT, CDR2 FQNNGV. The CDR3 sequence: CASSLRGTGRGIGETQYF. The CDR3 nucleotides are TGTGCCAGCAGCTTACGGGGGACAGGGAGGGGTATAGGAGAGACCCAGTACTTC.

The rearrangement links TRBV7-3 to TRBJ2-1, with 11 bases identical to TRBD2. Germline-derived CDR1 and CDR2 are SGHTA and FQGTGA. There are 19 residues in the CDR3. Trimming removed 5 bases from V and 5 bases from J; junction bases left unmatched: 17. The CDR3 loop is CASSPAGLAGDKSHNEQFF. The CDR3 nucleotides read TGTGCCAGCAGCCCGGCCGGACTAGCGGGTGATAAATCTCACAATGAGCAGTTCTTC.

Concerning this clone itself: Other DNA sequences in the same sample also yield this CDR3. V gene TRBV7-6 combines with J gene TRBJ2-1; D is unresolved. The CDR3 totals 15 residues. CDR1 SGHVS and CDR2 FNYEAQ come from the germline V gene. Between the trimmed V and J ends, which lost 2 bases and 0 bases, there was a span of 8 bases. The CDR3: CASSLYSSSYNEQFF. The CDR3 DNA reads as TGTGCCAGCAGCTTATACAGTAGCTCCTACAATGAGCAGTTCTTC.

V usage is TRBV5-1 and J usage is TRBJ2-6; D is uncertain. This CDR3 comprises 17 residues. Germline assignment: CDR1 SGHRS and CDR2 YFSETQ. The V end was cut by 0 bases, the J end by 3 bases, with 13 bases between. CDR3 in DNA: TGCGCCAGCAGCTTGGAGGGTGTTAAATTTGGGGCCAACGTCCTGACTTTC. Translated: CASSLEGVKFGANVLTF.

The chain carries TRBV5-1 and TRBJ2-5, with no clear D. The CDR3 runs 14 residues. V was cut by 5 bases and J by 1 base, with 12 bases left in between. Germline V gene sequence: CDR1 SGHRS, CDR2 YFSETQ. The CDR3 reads CASRLTPGQETQYF. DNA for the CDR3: TGCGCCAGCAGGTTGACTCCCGGCCAAGAGACCCAGTACTTC.

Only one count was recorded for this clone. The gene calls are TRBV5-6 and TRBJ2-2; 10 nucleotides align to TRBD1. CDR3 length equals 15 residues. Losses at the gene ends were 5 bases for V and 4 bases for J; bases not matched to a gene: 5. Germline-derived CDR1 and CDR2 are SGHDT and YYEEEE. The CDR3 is CASSTGTGVTGELFF. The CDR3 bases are TGTGCCAGCAGTACCGGGACAGGGGTCACCGGGGAGCTGTTTTTT.

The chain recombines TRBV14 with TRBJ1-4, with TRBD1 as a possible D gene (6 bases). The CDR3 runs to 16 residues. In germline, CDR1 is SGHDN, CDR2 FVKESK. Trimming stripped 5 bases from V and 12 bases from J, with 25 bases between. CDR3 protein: CASSFRGGTLRGELFF. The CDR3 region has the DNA TGTGCCAGCAGCTTCAGGGGAGGGACTCTCAGAGGGGAACTGTTTTTT.